Here is one T cell receptor (beta chain) with its context. The template was RNA from unsorted bulk tissue. This non-tumor lung sample came from over 3 cm beyond the tumor edge. The record originates from a study of tumor and adjacent non-tumor tissue in lung cancer. Three rounds of nested PCR, following a modified ARM-PCR protocol, produced the TCRbeta library. MiXCR was run by TCRdb on the multiplex PCR reads, yielding one entry per CDR3 protein. The sample contains some 99,000 distinct CDR3 sequences, 60% to 65% of which appear only once. The V segment lost 7 bases and the J segment 1 base; nucleotides outside the gene matches: 6. Germline CDR1 SGHAT, CDR2 FQDESV (reference sequence). CDR3 length: 14 residues.

Sequencing input: distant non-tumor lung tissue. This receptor was taken from a man aged 55-75 years with non-small cell lung cancer. This chain joins TRBV11-1 and TRBJ2-5; 7 bases agree with TRBD1. The CDR3 DNA sequence: TGTGCCAGCACCTCGGACAGGTGCCAAGAGACCCAGTACTTC. This codes for CASTSDRCQETQYF.